The rows below give T cell receptor beta chains drawn from one sample of a study of blood T cell repertoires in COVID-19. Data came from immunoSEQ multiplex PCR; TCRdb stores just in-frame clones and leaves some out. This sample has more than 25,000 clones; less than 90% occur once, and the top ten carry 24%. Sequencing was performed on peripheral blood. The receptors stem from a human donor with active COVID-19. The donor label of this sample is uncertain. CDR3s include the opening cysteine and the closing phenylalanine or tryptophan. A D gene is named only where the DNA matches it firmly. Rows give clone size only sometimes, using once, few, many, or a class for an expanded clone.

>TRBV9|TRBJ1-6|TRBD1|.
CASSPGQGKNSPLHF
TGTGCCAGCAGCCCCGGACAGGGTAAGAATTCACCCCTCCACTTT
>TRBV6-2/TRBV6-3|TRBJ2-2|.|.
CASSSEAAGENTGELFF
TGTGCCAGCAGTTCGGAGGCCGCAGGGGAGAACACCGGGGAGCTGTTTTTT
>TRBV2|TRBJ2-7|TRBD1|.
CASGGQGSYEQYF
TGTGCCAGCGGGGGACAGGGGTCCTACGAGCAGTACTTC
>TRBV6-1|TRBJ1-1|.|.
CASSEGQSTEAFF
TGTGCCAGCAGTGAAGGACAGAGCACTGAAGCTTTCTTT
>TRBV21-1|TRBJ2-7|.|.
CASSKVSEFPYEQYF
TGTGCCAGCAGCAAAGTCTCGGAGTTCCCCTACGAGCAGTACTTC
>TRBV4-1|TRBJ1-5|.|.
CASSQDGIAGGNQPQHF
TGCGCCAGCAGCCAAGATGGCATAGCGGGGGGGAATCAGCCCCAGCATTTT
>TRBV11-2|TRBJ2-7|TRBD2|.
CASSIAGNSYEQYF
TGTGCCAGCAGCATAGCGGGGAACTCCTACGAGCAGTACTTC
>TRBV4-1|TRBJ2-1|TRBD2|once
CASSLLIAGGTVNEQFF
TGCGCCAGCAGCCTCCTCATAGCGGGGGGAACCGTTAATGAGCAGTTCTTC
>TRBV11-3|TRBJ2-5|TRBD1|.
CASSQDRGLGETQYF
TGTGCCAGCAGCCAGGACAGGGGGCTAGGGGAGACCCAGTACTTC
>TRBV7-9|TRBJ1-3|.|.
CTSSYTPGNTIYF
TGTACCAGCAGCTATACTCCAGGAAACACCATATATTTT
>TRBV18|TRBJ1-3|.|.
CASSPGRSGNTIYF
TGTGCCAGCTCACCAGGCAGGTCTGGAAACACCATATATTTT
>TRBV4-1|TRBJ1-4|.|.
CASSQTGLSEKLFF
TGCGCCAGCAGCCAAACAGGTCTCTCGGAAAAACTGTTTTTT
>TRBV10-2|TRBJ2-7|.|.
CASKVGGEQYF
TGCGCCAGCAAGGTGGGGGGCGAGCAGTACTTC
>TRBV6-5|TRBJ2-5|TRBD2|.
CASSSLAGGPETQYF
TGTGCCAGCAGCTCACTAGCGGGAGGCCCAGAGACCCAGTACTTC
>TRBV27|TRBJ2-3|.|.
CASSLSLSGSSTDTQYF
TGTGCCAGCAGTTTATCGCTAAGCGGCTCTAGCACAGATACGCAGTATTTT
>TRBV18|TRBJ2-3|.|.
CASSVTDGLTDTQYF
TGTGCCAGCTCGGTAACCGACGGACTCACAGATACGCAGTATTTT
>TRBV21-1|TRBJ2-1|.|.
CASSNRASGRTERPNEQFF
TGTGCCAGCAGCAATCGGGCTAGCGGGAGGACTGAAAGGCCCAATGAGCAGTTCTTC
>TRBV9|TRBJ2-7|TRBD1|.
CASSVEGQGSSYEQYF
TGTGCCAGCAGCGTAGAGGGACAGGGCAGCTCCTACGAGCAGTACTTC
>TRBV4-3|TRBJ1-1|.|few
CASSAVGGMNTEAFF
TGCGCCAGCAGCGCGGTGGGGGGAATGAACACTGAAGCTTTCTTT
>TRBV7-2|TRBJ1-5|TRBD1|.
CASSQGAGGNQPQHF
TGTGCCAGCAGCCAGGGGGCAGGGGGCAATCAGCCCCAGCATTTT
>TRBV14|TRBJ1-4|.|.
CASSIQGPTVRKLFF
TGTGCCAGCAGCATACAGGGACCGACTGTACGGAAACTGTTTTTT
>TRBV10-3|TRBJ2-7|TRBD2|.
CAIRRRTSGNYEQYF
TGTGCCATCAGACGCCGGACTAGCGGAAACTACGAGCAGTACTTC
>TRBV10-1|TRBJ2-5|.|few
CASRHNLDSPYQETQYF
TGCGCCAGCAGGCACAACCTCGACAGCCCGTACCAAGAGACCCAGTACTTC
>TRBV14|TRBJ2-3|TRBD2|.
CASSPRGLAGVTDTQYF
TGTGCCAGCAGCCCAAGGGGACTAGCGGGAGTAACAGATACGCAGTATTTT
>TRBV29-1|TRBJ2-3|.|once
CSACFRGTDTQYF
TGCAGCGCTTGTTTCAGGGGCACAGATACGCAGTATTTT
>TRBV19|TRBJ2-7|TRBD2|.
CASSAGLAGVYEQYF
TGTGCCAGTAGTGCGGGACTAGCGGGGGTCTACGAGCAGTACTTC
>TRBV6-6|TRBJ1-5|.|.
CASSSQTVQPQHF
TGTGCCAGCAGTTCACAGACAGTGCAGCCCCAGCATTTT
>TRBV15|TRBJ2-5|TRBD2|.
CATSRGRTSGEGETQYF
TGTGCCACCAGCAGAGGGCGGACTAGCGGGGAAGGGGAGACCCAGTACTTC
>TRBV19|TRBJ2-7|TRBD2|.
CASSTTSGSRGEQYF
TGTGCCAGTAGTACGACTAGCGGGAGTAGGGGCGAGCAGTACTTC
>TRBV10-3|TRBJ2-5|TRBD2|.
CAISEESGRAETQYF
TGTGCCATCAGTGAGGAGAGCGGGAGGGCAGAGACCCAGTACTTC
>TRBV29-1|TRBJ2-7|TRBD2|.
CSVWGTSGPSYEQYF
TGCAGCGTTTGGGGGACTAGCGGGCCGTCCTACGAGCAGTACTTC
>TRBV28|TRBJ2-1|.|.
CASSLVDNEQFF
TGTGCCAGCAGTTTAGTCGACAATGAGCAGTTCTTC
>TRBV18|TRBJ2-7|TRBD1|once
CASSPDRVVHEQYF
TGTGCCAGCTCACCGGACAGGGTGGTTCACGAGCAGTACTTC
>TRBV2|TRBJ2-3|TRBD1|.
CASRRDRGTDTQYF
TGTGCCAGCAGACGGGACAGGGGGACAGATACGCAGTATTTT
>TRBV3-1/TRBV3-2|TRBJ1-6|.|few
CASSQVRSFSPLHF
TGTGCCAGCAGCCAAGTACGGAGTTTTTCACCCCTCCACTTT
>TRBV5-4|TRBJ2-5|.|.
CASSLQYRQETQYF
TGTGCCAGCAGCTTGCAGTACCGCCAAGAGACCCAGTACTTC
>TRBV29-1|TRBJ2-7|TRBD1|.
CSGGRQGGEQYF
TGCAGCGGGGGTCGACAGGGTGGCGAGCAGTACTTC
>TRBV2|TRBJ2-1|TRBD1|.
CASGTGSNEQFF
TGTGCCAGCGGGACAGGGAGTAATGAGCAGTTCTTC
>TRBV30|TRBJ1-2|.|.
CAWSVLSDGYTF
TGTGCCTGGAGTGTACTTTCGGATGGCTACACCTTC
>TRBV7-7|TRBJ2-7|TRBD1|few
CASSLVTGESYEQYF
TGTGCTAGCAGCTTGGTAACAGGGGAGTCCTACGAGCAGTACTTC
>TRBV19|TRBJ1-1|TRBD1|.
CATHRDRGTDTEAFF
TGTGCCACCCACCGGGACAGGGGTACGGACACTGAAGCTTTCTTT
>TRBV12-3/TRBV12-4|TRBJ2-1|.|once
CASGSREYNEQFF
TGTGCCAGCGGATCTAGGGAGTACAATGAGCAGTTCTTC
>TRBV6-6|TRBJ1-1|TRBD1|medium-sized
CASSPTGMNTEAFF
TGTGCCAGCAGCCCGACAGGGATGAACACTGAAGCTTTCTTT
>TRBV30|TRBJ1-6|TRBD1|.
CASGQGNSPLHF
TGTGCTTCGGGACAGGGTAATTCACCCCTCCACTTT
>TRBV29-1|TRBJ2-7|TRBD1|.
CSVGSGGYYEQYF
TGCAGCGTTGGGTCAGGGGGATACTACGAGCAGTACTTC
>TRBV10-1|TRBJ2-2|TRBD1|.
CASSESTIGDRGFAGELFF
TGCGCCAGCAGTGAGTCGACCATAGGGGACAGGGGATTCGCCGGGGAGCTGTTTTTT
>TRBV4-3|TRBJ2-1|.|.
CASSQDIYNEQFF
TGCGCCAGCAGCCAAGACATCTACAATGAGCAGTTCTTC
>TRBV12-5|TRBJ1-5|.|.
CASATSGSTQPQHF
TGTGCTAGTGCCACTTCAGGGTCCACTCAGCCCCAGCATTTT
>TRBV5-1|TRBJ1-5|.|.
CASSLGGVAGQPQHF
TGCGCCAGCAGCTTGGGGGGGGTTGCGGGCCAGCCCCAGCATTTT
>TRBV5-1|TRBJ2-7|.|.
CASRMGARDEQYF
TGCGCCAGCAGAATGGGGGCGAGAGACGAGCAGTACTTC
>TRBV10-1|TRBJ2-2|.|.
CASSVGGMAGELFF
TGCGCCAGCAGTGTGGGCGGGATGGCCGGGGAGCTGTTTTTT
>TRBV6-4|TRBJ1-6|TRBD1|.
CASSVTGGRSPLHF
TGTGCCAGCAGTGTGACAGGGGGAAGGTCACCCCTCCACTTT
>TRBV30|TRBJ1-6|.|.
CAWSAQPRNSPLHF
TGTGCCTGGAGTGCTCAACCTAGAAATTCACCCCTCCACTTT
>TRBV18|TRBJ2-1|TRBD2|few
CASSPLASGGLSYNEQFF
TGTGCCAGCTCACCCCTTGCTAGCGGGGGGCTTTCCTACAATGAGCAGTTCTTC
>TRBV18|TRBJ1-1|.|few
CASSPSPGNTEAFF
TGTGCCAGCTCCCCCTCACCAGGGAACACTGAAGCTTTCTTT
>TRBV28|TRBJ2-3|.|.
CASSLREWRVGGTDTQYF
TGTGCCAGCAGTTTAAGGGAGTGGAGGGTTGGGGGCACAGATACGCAGTATTTT
>TRBV11-2|TRBJ1-6|.|.
CASRIGGTDRDNSPLHF
TGTGCCAGCAGAATCGGGGGGACGGACAGAGATAATTCACCCCTCCACTTT
>TRBV3-1/TRBV3-2|TRBJ2-1|TRBD2|.
CASSPTSGGAGNEQFF
TGTGCCAGCAGCCCAACTAGCGGGGGGGCTGGGAATGAGCAGTTCTTC
>TRBV19|TRBJ1-2|TRBD1|.
CASSMRGPGNYGYTF
TGTGCCAGTTCGATGAGGGGGCCGGGTAACTATGGCTACACCTTC
>TRBV5-1|TRBJ2-5|.|.
CASSLAGGPETQYF
TGCGCCAGCAGCTTGGCCGGGGGGCCAGAGACCCAGTACTTC